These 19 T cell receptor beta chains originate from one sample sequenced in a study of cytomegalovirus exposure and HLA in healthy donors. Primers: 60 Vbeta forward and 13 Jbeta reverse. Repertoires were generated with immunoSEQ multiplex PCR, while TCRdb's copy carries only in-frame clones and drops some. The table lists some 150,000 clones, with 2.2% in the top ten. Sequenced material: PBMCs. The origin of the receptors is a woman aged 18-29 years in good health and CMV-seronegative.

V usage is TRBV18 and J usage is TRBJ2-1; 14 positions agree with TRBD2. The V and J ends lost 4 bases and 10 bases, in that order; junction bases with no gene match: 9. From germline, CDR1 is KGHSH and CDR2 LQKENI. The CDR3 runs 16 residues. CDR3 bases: TGTGCCAGCTCACGAGCCGGGACTAGCGGGAGTGGGGAGCAGTTCTTC. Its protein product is CASSRAGTSGSGEQFF.

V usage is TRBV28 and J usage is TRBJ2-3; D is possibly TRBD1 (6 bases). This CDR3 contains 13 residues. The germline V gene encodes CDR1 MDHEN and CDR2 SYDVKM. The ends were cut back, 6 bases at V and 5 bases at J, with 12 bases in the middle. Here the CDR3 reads CASSPQGGDTQYF. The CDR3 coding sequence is TGTGCCAGCAGCCCGCAAGGGGGAGATACGCAGTATTTT.

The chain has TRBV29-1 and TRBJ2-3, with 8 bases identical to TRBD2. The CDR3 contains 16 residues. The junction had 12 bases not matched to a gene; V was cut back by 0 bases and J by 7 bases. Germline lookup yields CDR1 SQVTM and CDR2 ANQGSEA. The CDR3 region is CSVEDSGTRPTYTQYF. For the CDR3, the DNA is TGCAGCGTTGAAGATTCGGGGACTAGACCAACATATACGCAGTATTTT.

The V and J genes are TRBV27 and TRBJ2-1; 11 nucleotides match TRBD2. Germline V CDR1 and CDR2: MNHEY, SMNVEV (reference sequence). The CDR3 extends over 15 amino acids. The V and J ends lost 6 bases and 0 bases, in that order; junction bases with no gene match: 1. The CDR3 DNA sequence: TGTGCCAGCAGCACTAGCGGGGGCTCCTACAATGAGCAGTTCTTC. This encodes CASSTSGGSYNEQFF.

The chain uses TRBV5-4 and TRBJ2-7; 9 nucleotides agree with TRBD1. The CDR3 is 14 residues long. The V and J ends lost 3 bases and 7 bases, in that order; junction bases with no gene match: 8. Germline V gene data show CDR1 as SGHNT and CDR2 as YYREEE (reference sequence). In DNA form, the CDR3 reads TGTGCCAGCAGCTCGGGACAGGGTTCTCAAGAGCAGTACGTC. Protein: CASSSGQGSQEQYV.

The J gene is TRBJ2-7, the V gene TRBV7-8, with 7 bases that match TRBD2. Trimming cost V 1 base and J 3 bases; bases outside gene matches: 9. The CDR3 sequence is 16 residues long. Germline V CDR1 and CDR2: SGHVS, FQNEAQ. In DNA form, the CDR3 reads TGTGCCAGCAGCTTAGGGCCCAGCGGGATCGTCTACGAGCAGTACTTC. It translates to CASSLGPSGIVYEQYF.

CDR3 sequence reads: CASNSEQGGWADTEAFF. The CDR3 region has the DNA TGCGCCAGCAACTCTGAGCAAGGAGGCTGGGCGGACACTGAAGCTTTCTTT. The chain is built from TRBV5-1 and TRBJ1-1; no clear D gene. This CDR3 spans 17 amino acids. V lost 6 bases and J lost 3, with 24 bases in between. Germline V gene data show CDR1 as SGHRS and CDR2 as YFSETQ.

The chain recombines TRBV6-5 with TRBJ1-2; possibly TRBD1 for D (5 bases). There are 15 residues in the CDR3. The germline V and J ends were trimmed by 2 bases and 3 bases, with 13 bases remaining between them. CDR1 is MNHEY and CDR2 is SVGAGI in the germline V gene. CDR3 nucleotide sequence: TGTGCCAGCAGTTACAATCTCTTAGGGGACTATGGCTACACCTTC. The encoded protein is CASSYNLLGDYGYTF.

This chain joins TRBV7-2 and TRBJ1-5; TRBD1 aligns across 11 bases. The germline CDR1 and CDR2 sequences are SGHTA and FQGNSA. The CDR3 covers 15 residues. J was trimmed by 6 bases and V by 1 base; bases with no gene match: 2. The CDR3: CASSLGTGGVQPQHF. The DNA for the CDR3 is TGTGCCAGCAGCTTAGGGACAGGGGGCGTTCAGCCCCAGCATTTT.

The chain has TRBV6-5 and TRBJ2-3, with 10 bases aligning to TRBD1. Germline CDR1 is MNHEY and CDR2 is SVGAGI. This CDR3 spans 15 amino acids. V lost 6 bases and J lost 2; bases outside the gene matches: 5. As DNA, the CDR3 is TGTGCCAGCAGCCGTGGGACAGGGGACACAGATACGCAGTATTTT. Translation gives CASSRGTGDTDTQYF.

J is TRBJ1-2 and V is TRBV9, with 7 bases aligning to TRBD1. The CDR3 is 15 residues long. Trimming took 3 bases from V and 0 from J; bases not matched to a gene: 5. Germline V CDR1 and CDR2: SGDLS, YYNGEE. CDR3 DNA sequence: TGTGCCAGCAGCGCTCGACAGGGCGCTAACTATGGCTACACCTTC. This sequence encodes CASSARQGANYGYTF.

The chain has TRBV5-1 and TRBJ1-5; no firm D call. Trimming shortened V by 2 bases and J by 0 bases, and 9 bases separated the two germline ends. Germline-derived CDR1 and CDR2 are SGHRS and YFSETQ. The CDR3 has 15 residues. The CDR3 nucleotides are TGCGCCAGCAGCTTCTTTCCGGGTAGCAATCAGCCCCAGCATTTT. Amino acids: CASSFFPGSNQPQHF.

CDR3 amino acids: CASMVRAGANQPQHF. DNA for the CDR3: TGTGCCAGTATGGTGCGGGCAGGGGCCAATCAGCCCCAGCATTTT. The chain links TRBV19 to TRBJ1-5; maybe TRBD1 (6 bases). Trimming cost V 7 bases and J 3 bases, with 16 bases left between them. Germline-derived CDR1 and CDR2 are LNHDA and SQIVND (reference sequence). CDR3 length: 15 amino acids.

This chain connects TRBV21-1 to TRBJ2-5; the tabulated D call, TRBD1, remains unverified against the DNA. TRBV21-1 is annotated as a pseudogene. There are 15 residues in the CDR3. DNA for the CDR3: TGTGCCAGCAGCAAAGGGTACAGGGAGTGGGAGACCCAGTACTTC. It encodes CASSKGYREWETQYF.

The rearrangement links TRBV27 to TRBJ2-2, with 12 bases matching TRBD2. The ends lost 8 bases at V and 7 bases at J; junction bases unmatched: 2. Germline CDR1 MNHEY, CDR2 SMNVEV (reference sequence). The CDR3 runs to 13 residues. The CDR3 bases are TGTGCCAGCGGACTAGCGGGATACGGGGAGCTGTTTTTT. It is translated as CASGLAGYGELFF.

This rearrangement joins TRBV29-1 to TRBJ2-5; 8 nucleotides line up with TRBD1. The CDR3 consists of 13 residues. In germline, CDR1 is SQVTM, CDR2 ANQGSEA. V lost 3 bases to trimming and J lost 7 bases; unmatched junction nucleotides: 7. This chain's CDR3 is CSVDGQGVGTQYF. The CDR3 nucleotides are TGCAGCGTTGACGGACAGGGCGTTGGGACCCAGTACTTC. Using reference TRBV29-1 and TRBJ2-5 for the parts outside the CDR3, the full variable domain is SAVISQKPSRDICQRGTSLTIQCQVDSQVTMMFWYRQQPGQSLTLIATANQGSEATYESGFVIDKFPISRPNLTFSTLTVSNMSPEDSSIYLCSVDGQGVGTQYFGPGTRLLVL.

The CDR3 region has the DNA TGTGCCAGCAGCGTAGGACAGGGGGCGCATGATACGCAGTATTTT. The encoded protein is CASSVGQGAHDTQYF. The rearrangement uses TRBV9 and TRBJ2-3, with 10 bases lining up with TRBD1. The CDR3 extends over 15 amino acids. Per germline, CDR1 SGDLS and CDR2 YYNGEE. V was pared by 0 bases and J by 6 bases, with 4 bases of the junction left unmatched.

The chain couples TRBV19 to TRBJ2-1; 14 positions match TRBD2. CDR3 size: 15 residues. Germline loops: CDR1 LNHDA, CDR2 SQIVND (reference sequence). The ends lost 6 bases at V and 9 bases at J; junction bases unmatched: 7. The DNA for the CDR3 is TGTGCCAGTAGCCAGACTAGCGGGAGGGCCGCTGAGCAGTTCTTC. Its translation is CASSQTSGRAAEQFF.

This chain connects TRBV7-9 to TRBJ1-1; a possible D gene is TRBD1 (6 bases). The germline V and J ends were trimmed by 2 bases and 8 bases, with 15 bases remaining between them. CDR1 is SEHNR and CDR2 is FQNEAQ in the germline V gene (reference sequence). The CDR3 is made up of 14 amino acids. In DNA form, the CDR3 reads TGTGCCAGCAGCTTAATGGAGGACAGTCAAGAAGCTTTCTTT. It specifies CASSLMEDSQEAFF.